There are many counts of the clone carrying this TCR beta chain. Antigen specificity is unknown. The record originates from a study of neurological immune-mediated disorders. Study results and caveats: While HTLV-1-associated myelopathy showed the greatest TCR clonal expansion, multiple sclerosis showed the least, falling below healthy controls.

V dropped 1 base and J dropped 4 bases, with 11 bases sitting between them. The CDR3 extends over 14 amino acids. The germline V gene has CDR1 SGHTA and CDR2 FQGNSA. TCRdb recomputed calls from the 5' RACE reads with MiXCR, one row per CDR3 protein. Altogether just under 40,000 distinct CDR3 sequences are present, approximately 7.2% being singletons, with the ten largest covering just over 5.5%. The V gene is TRBV7-2, the J gene TRBJ2-7, with D perhaps matching TRBD1 (5 bases). What was sequenced was CD4+ T cells from blood. This clonotype originated in a man in his fifties in good health. The chain's CDR3 is CASSLGGAVYEQYF. CDR3 DNA: TGTGCCAGCAGCTTAGGGGGCGCGGTTTACGAGCAGTACTTC.